These T cell receptor beta chains were read from a single sample in a study of OX40 agonist ivuxolimab in advanced cancers. TCRdb keeps only in-frame clones here, not all; method: immunoSEQ multiplex PCR. The table records tens of thousands of clones, roughly 90% of them present only once. The sequencing used CD4+ or CD8+ T cells sorted from blood, collected in a trial of the OX40 agonist ivuxolimab. Receptor source: an adult with an advanced solid tumor such as melanoma, head and neck, liver or kidney cancer. Each CDR3 is given with its conserved first and last residue. D genes are given only for firm matches. Not all rows give a size; the values are once, few, many and, for expanded clones, a class.

v_gene	d_gene	j_gene	abundance	CDR3nt	CDR3aa
TRBV28	-	TRBJ2-3	-	TGTGCCAGCAAAACCGGTGCTACTGTCACAGATACGCAGTATTTT	CASKTGATVTDTQYF
TRBV19	TRBD1	TRBJ1-1	-	TGTGCCAGTAGTATAGGGAAGGGGGCGAGAACTGAAGCTTTCTTT	CASSIGKGARTEAFF
TRBV7-9	-	TRBJ1-2	few	TGTGCCAGCAGCACGACAGTGCTCTATGGCTACACCTTC	CASSTTVLYGYTF
TRBV29-1	-	TRBJ1-4	-	TGCAGCGGTAGGGGGGTAAATGAAAAACTGTTTTTT	CSGRGVNEKLFF
TRBV5-4	-	TRBJ2-1	-	TGTGCCAGCAGCTCCTCCGGGGGGCGGCCCTACAATGAGCAGTTCTTC	CASSSSGGRPYNEQFF
TRBV28	TRBD1	TRBJ2-4	-	TGTGCCAGCCGACCGACAGGGACCCCCTACATTCAGTACTTC	CASRPTGTPYIQYF
TRBV5-6	-	TRBJ1-1	-	TGTGCCAGCAGGTTAAGGGGGGGCGGCACTGAAGCTTTCTTT	CASRLRGGGTEAFF
TRBV5-1	TRBD2	TRBJ2-7	-	TGCGCCAGCAGCTCCGGACTAGCGGGAGGGCCAGGGCGGAACGAGCAGTACTTC	CASSSGLAGGPGRNEQYF
TRBV7-2	TRBD1	TRBJ1-1	-	TGTGCCAGCAGCCCACAGGGGGCGCAAACTGAAGCTTTCTTT	CASSPQGAQTEAFF
TRBV18	-	TRBJ2-7	-	TGTGCCAGCTCACCCCGGGACATCAACTACGAGCAGTACTTC	CASSPRDINYEQYF
TRBV30	-	TRBJ1-1	few	TGTGCCTGGAGTGGGATGGGCACTGAAGCTTTCTTT	CAWSGMGTEAFF
TRBV6-5	TRBD1	TRBJ1-4	-	TGTGCCAGCAGTTACTCGAAGGGACAGGGCAATGAAAAACTGTTTTTT	CASSYSKGQGNEKLFF
TRBV10-3	TRBD2	TRBJ2-5	-	TGTGCCATCAGTGATAGCGGGAGGGAAGAGACCCAGTACTTC	CAISDSGREETQYF
TRBV2	-	TRBJ2-5	-	TGTGCCAGCAGTGCGGGAGCGGAGGGTCGGGAGACCCAGTACTTC	CASSAGAEGRETQYF
TRBV27	-	TRBJ2-1	-	TGTGCCAGCAGCCCTGACCGACCCGTTTACAATGAGCAGTTCTTC	CASSPDRPVYNEQFF
TRBV2	TRBD2	TRBJ2-4	once	TGTGCCAGCAGTGTACGGGGGGGTCAAAACATTCAGTACTTC	CASSVRGGQNIQYF
TRBV19	TRBD2	TRBJ2-1	-	TGTGCCAGTAGTATCCTCCCACTAGCGGGAACCGGCAATGAGCAGTTCTTC	CASSILPLAGTGNEQFF
TRBV10-3	-	TRBJ2-5	-	TGTGCCATCAGCGGGTCACAAGAGACCCAGTACTTC	CAISGSQETQYF
TRBV5-4	-	TRBJ1-1	-	TGTGCCAGCAGCTCCCCGGGACGCAAGAACACTGAAGCTTTCTTT	CASSSPGRKNTEAFF
TRBV6-1	TRBD2	TRBJ2-5	-	TGTGCCAGCAGTGTCGCCTTCGGGGGACTAGCGGTACAAGAGACCCAGTACTTC	CASSVAFGGLAVQETQYF
TRBV7-9	-	TRBJ2-1	-	TGTGCCAGCAGCCCCTACTTCCTCCGGGACAATGAGCAGTTCTTC	CASSPYFLRDNEQFF
TRBV6-6	-	TRBJ2-7	-	TGTGCCAGCAAAAAGAGAGCCTACGAGCAGTACTTC	CASKKRAYEQYF
TRBV5-1	TRBD2	TRBJ2-1	once	TGCGCCAGCAGCTGGGGACTAGCGGGGTCCTACAATGAGCAGTTCTTC	CASSWGLAGSYNEQFF
TRBV5-1	-	TRBJ2-7	-	TGCGCCAGCAGCTCTAATAGTCCGGGACTCAGGGACGAGCAGTACTTC	CASSSNSPGLRDEQYF
TRBV19	TRBD2	TRBJ2-1	-	TGTGCCAGTAGTATCACCCCTAGCGGGACCAGTAGTGAGCAGTTCTTC	CASSITPSGTSSEQFF
TRBV30	-	TRBJ1-6	-	TGTGCCTGGAGTGAGGGGGTTAATTCACCCCTCCACTTT	CAWSEGVNSPLHF
TRBV6-6	-	TRBJ1-5	-	TGTGCCAGCAGTTCAAGTAGGACGGAGAATCAGCCCCAGCATTTT	CASSSSRTENQPQHF
TRBV7-9	-	TRBJ1-4	-	TGTGCCAGCAGCTCCGGGAACCATGAAAAACTGTTTTTT	CASSSGNHEKLFF
TRBV27	-	TRBJ1-6	-	TGTGCCAGCAGTGGGGGGCGAGAAAATAATTCACCCCTCCACTTT	CASSGGRENNSPLHF
TRBV29-1	-	TRBJ2-1	-	TGCAGCGTTCGGTCGGTCAATGAGCAGTTCTTC	CSVRSVNEQFF
TRBV30	TRBD2	TRBJ2-7	-	TGTGCCTGGAGTGTAAGCGGGAGGGGCGAGCAGTACTTC	CAWSVSGRGEQYF
TRBV5-1	-	TRBJ1-4	once	TGCGCCAGCAGCTTTGGACGGGAGAATGAAAAACTGTTTTTT	CASSFGRENEKLFF
TRBV19	-	TRBJ2-1	-	TGTGCCAGTAGTATTTTAGTCGGAAACAATGAGCAGTTCTTC	CASSILVGNNEQFF
TRBV20-1	-	TRBJ2-5	-	TGCAGCGGCGGGGACCAAGAGACCCAGTACTTC	CSGGDQETQYF
TRBV7-2	-	TRBJ1-2	once	TGTGCCTCGTCTCGGGAGGGCTATGGCTACACCTTC	CASSREGYGYTF
TRBV4-2	TRBD1	TRBJ2-1	-	TGTGCCAGCAGCCAAGTGTGGACAGGGGATAATGAGCAGTTCTTC	CASSQVWTGDNEQFF
TRBV7-3	TRBD2	TRBJ2-7	-	TGTGCCAGCAGCTCACTAGCGGGAGGAAGGGCCGAGCAGTACTTC	CASSSLAGGRAEQYF
TRBV29-1	-	TRBJ2-7	-	TGCAGCGTTGGGGAGGGCCACAGGGGGAAGTACTTC	CSVGEGHRGKYF
TRBV5-4	TRBD2	TRBJ2-6	-	TGTGCCAGCAGCCCGGCAGGACTAGCGGGAGGCCTCTCTGGGGCCAACGTCCTGACTTTC	CASSPAGLAGGLSGANVLTF
TRBV12-1	-	TRBJ2-6	-	TGTGCCAGCAGCTTTGCGCGGCCTTCGGCGGCCAACGTCCTGACTTTC	CASSFARPSAANVLTF
TRBV19	-	TRBJ2-5	-	TGTGCCAGTAGTCTAAGCGGGCCGCAAGAGACCCAGTACTTC	CASSLSGPQETQYF
TRBV2	-	TRBJ2-5	-	TGTGCCAGCAGCCGGGACCCTGGGGGGGAGACCCAGTACTTC	CASSRDPGGETQYF
TRBV7-6	-	TRBJ2-3	-	TGTGCCAGCAGCCCGGGAGGTCAGGGGACAGATACGCAGTATTTT	CASSPGGQGTDTQYF
TRBV9	-	TRBJ1-1	-	TGTGCCAGCAGCCCCCATCAGGGTACCACTGAAGCTTTCTTT	CASSPHQGTTEAFF
TRBV4-3	TRBD2	TRBJ2-2	once	TGCGCCAGCAGCCAAGATCTGAGATCCGGGCTAGCGGGAGTCGGGGCCGGGGAGCTGTTTTTT	CASSQDLRSGLAGVGAGELFF
TRBV5-1	TRBD2	TRBJ2-2	-	TGCGCCAGCAGCCCACTAGCGGGAATCACCGGGGAGCTGTTTTTT	CASSPLAGITGELFF
TRBV11-2	-	TRBJ2-7	-	TGTGCCAGCAGCCCCCAACTAGGCGGCGAGCAGTACTTC	CASSPQLGGEQYF
TRBV28	TRBD2	TRBJ2-3	once	TGTGCCAGCAGCCCCGGGACTATGGATACGCAGTATTTT	CASSPGTMDTQYF
TRBV5-1	TRBD2	TRBJ2-3	-	TGCGCCAGCAGCCTTTTAGCGGGAGAGACAGATACGCAGTATTTT	CASSLLAGETDTQYF
TRBV6-5	TRBD1	TRBJ1-5	-	TGTGCCAGCAGGGGGACAGGGAATCAGCCCCAGCATTTT	CASRGTGNQPQHF
TRBV6-1	-	TRBJ2-5	-	TGTGCCAGCAGTGGAATAAGCCAAGAGACCCAGTACTTC	CASSGISQETQYF
TRBV10-3	-	TRBJ2-2	-	TGTGCCATCAGTGATAGGGCGGACACCGGGGAGCTGTTTTTT	CAISDRADTGELFF
TRBV30	-	TRBJ1-2	-	TGTGCCTGGATGAGTTCAGGCTATGGCTACACCTTC	CAWMSSGYGYTF
TRBV28	TRBD2	TRBJ2-1	-	TGTGCCAGCACTCCCGGCGGGGGACTAGCGGGCAATGAGCAGTTCTTC	CASTPGGGLAGNEQFF
TRBV7-9	-	TRBJ1-3	-	TGTGCCAGCAGCTTAGCGGCAGGTGGAAACACCATATATTTT	CASSLAAGGNTIYF
TRBV19	TRBD1	TRBJ1-5	-	TGTGCCAGTAGTATAGCTGACAGGGGGGGGGATCAGCCCCAGCATTTT	CASSIADRGGDQPQHF
TRBV6-5	-	TRBJ2-1	-	TGTGCCAGCAGTTCTCCCGGGACGGTGATAGGTGAGCAGTTCTTC	CASSSPGTVIGEQFF
TRBV5-6	TRBD1	TRBJ2-3	-	TGTGCCAGCAGCTTCAAACAGGGGGCAGGAGATACGCAGTATTTT	CASSFKQGAGDTQYF
TRBV2	-	TRBJ2-7	-	TGTGCCAGCAGTCGTATCAGGACTACCTCCTACGAGCAGTACTTC	CASSRIRTTSYEQYF